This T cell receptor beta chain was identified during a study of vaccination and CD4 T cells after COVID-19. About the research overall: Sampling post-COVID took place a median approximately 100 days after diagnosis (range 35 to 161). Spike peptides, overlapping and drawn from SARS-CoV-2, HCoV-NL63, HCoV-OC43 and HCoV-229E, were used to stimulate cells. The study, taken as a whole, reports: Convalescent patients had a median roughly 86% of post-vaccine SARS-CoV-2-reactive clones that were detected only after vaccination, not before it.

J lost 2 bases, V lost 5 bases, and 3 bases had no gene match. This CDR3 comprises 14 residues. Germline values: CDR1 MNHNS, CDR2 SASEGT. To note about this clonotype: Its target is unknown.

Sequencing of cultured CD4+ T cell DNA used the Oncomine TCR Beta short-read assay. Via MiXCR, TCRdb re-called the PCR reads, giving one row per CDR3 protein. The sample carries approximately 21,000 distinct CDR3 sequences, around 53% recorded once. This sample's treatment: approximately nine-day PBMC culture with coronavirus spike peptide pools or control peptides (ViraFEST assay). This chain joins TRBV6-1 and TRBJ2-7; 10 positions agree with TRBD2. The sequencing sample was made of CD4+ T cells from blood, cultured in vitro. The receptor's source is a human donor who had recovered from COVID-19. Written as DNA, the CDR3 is TGTGCCAGCAGTCGGACTAGCGGAGCCTACGAGCAGTACTTC. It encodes CASSRTSGAYEQYF.